The 10 T cell receptor beta chains below all came from one sample that was sequenced in a study of cytomegalovirus exposure and HLA in healthy donors (dated by TCRdb to 2017 to 2019). The protocol used for the library was the immunoSEQ multiplex PCR assay. A mixture of 60 forward primers for TCR Vbeta segments and 13 reverse primers for TCR Jbeta segments was used in the multiplex PCR. Entries here come from immuneACCESS through TCRdb and include only in-frame sequences with V and J called. Some clones fail to appear in such tables; in the studies checked, an unresolved V gene covers under half of the shortfall, and the cause of the remainder is unknown. The sample table contains approximately 170,000 clones; only one count was recorded for over 70% of them. The ten largest clones take up 1% to 1.5% of the sample. Material for sequencing was PBMCs. These receptors came from a man in his fifties or sixties in good health and CMV-seropositive.

The V and J genes are TRBV29-1 and TRBJ2-5, with D possibly being TRBD1 (6 bases). This CDR3 has 11 residues. Trimming took 7 bases from V and 0 from J, leaving 6 bases between them. Germline-derived CDR1 and CDR2 are SQVTM and ANQGSEA. CDR3: CSAGDQETQYF. CDR3 nucleotide sequence: TGCAGCGCAGGGGACCAAGAGACCCAGTACTTC.

This clone was seen a single time. The chain combines TRBV30 with TRBJ1-1, with D tentatively TRBD1 (6 bases). CDR1 is GTSNPN and CDR2 is SVGIG in the germline V gene (reference sequence). The CDR3 contains 13 residues. The V gene lost 2 bases and the J gene lost 1 base, with 8 bases spanning the gap. The CDR3 nucleotides are TGTGCCTGGAGTTCGACAGGGAACACTGAAGCTTTCTTT. This gives the protein CAWSSTGNTEAFF.

This clone was detected only once. V usage is TRBV7-6 and J usage is TRBJ2-7; the D gene is possibly TRBD2 (6 bases). The ends were cut back, 3 bases at V and 2 bases at J, with 11 bases in the middle. Germline V gene lookup returns CDR1 SGHVS and CDR2 FNYEAQ. The CDR3 runs 14 residues. The CDR3 nucleotides read TGTGCCAGCAGCTTGGGCGGGATCACCTACGAGCAGTACTTC. Its translation is CASSLGGITYEQYF.

This clone was seen once. The genes are TRBV2 and TRBJ1-1; D uncertain. The germline V gene has CDR1 SNHLY and CDR2 FYNNEI. The CDR3 is made up of 13 amino acids. V was clipped by 7 bases and J by 2 bases, with 11 bases between them. The CDR3 is CASTLTTNTEAFF. CDR3 bases: TGTGCCAGCACCCTGACAACTAACACTGAAGCTTTCTTT.

The V gene is TRBV6-5, the J gene TRBJ1-3, with D perhaps TRBD1 (5 bases). Trimming removed 6 bases from V and 4 bases from J, with 13 bases in between. The CDR3 runs 14 residues. Germline-derived CDR1 and CDR2 are MNHEY and SVGAGI. CDR3 sequence: CASSRTGFGNTIYF. The DNA of the CDR3 is TGTGCCAGCAGCCGTACAGGTTTCGGAAACACCATATATTTT.

The chain uses TRBV30 and TRBJ1-6; a possible D gene is TRBD1 (5 bases). Germline V gene data show CDR1 as GTSNPN and CDR2 as SVGIG (reference sequence). The V end was cut by 3 bases, the J end by 5 bases, with 17 bases between. The CDR3 sequence is 16 residues long. The chain's CDR3 is CAWSAQRGNNNSPLHF. In DNA form, the CDR3 reads TGTGCCTGGAGCGCTCAGCGGGGGAATAATAATTCACCCCTCCACTTT. Looking up the rest from reference TRBV30 and TRBJ1-6 gives the full variable domain: SQTIHQWPATLVQPVGSPLSLECTVEGTSNPNLYWYRQAAGRGLQLLFYSVGIGQISSEVPQNLSASRPQDRQFILSSKKLLLSDSGFYLCAWSAQRGNNNSPLHFGNGTRLTVT.

The V and J genes are TRBV7-2 and TRBJ2-5; 8 bases fit TRBD2. CDR1 and CDR2 (germline): SGHTA, FQGNSA. The V gene end was trimmed by 3 bases and the J gene end by 3 bases; junction bases not matched to a gene: 6. The CDR3 has 15 residues. The CDR3 bases are TGTGCCAGCAGCTTTAGCGGGGTCAACAAAGAGACCCAGTACTTC. Amino acids: CASSFSGVNKETQYF.

The CDR3 region has the DNA TGTGCCAGCAGGGCCCCGGGAGGGATCACAGATACGCAGTATTTT. Residues: CASRAPGGITDTQYF. J is TRBJ2-3 and V is TRBV6-1; TRBD2 matches 8 bases. The CDR3 covers 15 residues. Trimming cost V 6 bases and J 2 bases; bases outside gene matches: 7. Looked up from germline, CDR1 is MNHNS and CDR2 is SASEGT.

This chain links TRBV27 with TRBJ2-7, with 9 positions matching TRBD2. The CDR3 runs 13 residues. CDR1 is MNHEY and CDR2 is SMNVEV in the germline V gene (reference sequence). V was pared by 6 bases and J by 6 bases, with 6 bases of the junction left unmatched. The DNA of the CDR3 is TGTGCCAGCAGAATAGCGGGAGCCACCGAGCAGTACTTC. It yields the protein CASRIAGATEQYF.

J is TRBJ2-7 and V is TRBV11-3, with 7 nucleotides matching TRBD1. CDR3 length: 14 amino acids. Trimming at V came to 4 bases and at J to 5 bases, leaving 8 bases not matched to a gene. CDR1 is SGHNT and CDR2 is YENEEA in the germline V gene. In DNA form, the CDR3 reads TGTGCCAGCAGCTATCGACAGGGCCGAGACGAGCAGTACTTC. Translation: CASSYRQGRDEQYF.